The next 14 T cell receptor beta chains were all read from a single sample in a study of T cells after yellow fever vaccination. TCRdb analysed the 5' RACE reads with MiXCR anew, one entry per CDR3 protein. The table lists under 700,000 distinct CDR3 sequences, about a sixth of them singletons. The sequences come from PBMCs, collected around 5 days after the first yellow fever vaccination. The source is a man younger than 35 who received the YFV17D yellow fever vaccine.

The chain uses TRBV15 and TRBJ1-2; no clear D. Between the trimmed V and J ends, which lost 0 bases and 6 bases, there was a span of 11 bases. Germline V CDR1 and CDR2: LNHNV, YYDKDF (reference sequence). The CDR3 is 14 residues long. CDR3 in amino acids: CATSRDSSGDGYTF. In nucleotides, the CDR3 is TGTGCCACCAGCAGAGATTCGTCAGGAGATGGCTACACCTTC.

This clonotype is a singleton in its sample. Because the CDR3 is missing its conserved closing phenylalanine or tryptophan, this is likely a read error. This chain joins TRBV5-4 and TRBJ2-5, with D maybe TRBD2 (5 bases). The CDR3 is 13 residues long. V was pared by 1 base and J by 5 bases, with 9 bases between. The germline V gene encodes CDR1 SGHNT and CDR2 YYREEE (reference sequence). The CDR3 bases are TGTGCCAGCAGCTTGAAGGGAGAGGAGACCCAGTACTCC. It specifies CASSLKGEETQYS.

This clonotype was found a few times. V and J are TRBV28 and TRBJ1-5, with D possibly TRBD1 on 5 matching bases. Germline CDR1 reads MDHEN; CDR2 reads SYDVKM. The CDR3 totals 13 residues. Trimming took off 6 bases at V and 4 bases at J, with 10 bases between the two ends. CDR3 DNA: TGTGCCAGCAGGCTGGGGGTAAATCAGCCCCAGCATTTT. It codes for CASRLGVNQPQHF.

This chain connects TRBV7-2 to TRBJ2-7; TRBD1 aligns across 8 bases. This CDR3 is built from 13 residues. Losses at the gene ends were 5 bases for V and 4 bases for J; bases not matched to a gene: 4. Germline V lookup: CDR1 SGHTA, CDR2 FQGNSA. The CDR3 sequence: CASSTRQGYEQYV. CDR3 sequence (DNA): TGTGCCAGCAGCACCCGACAGGGGTACGAGCAGTACGTC.

The V call is TRBV12-3 or TRBV12-4, the J call TRBJ2-5; tentatively, D is TRBD1 (6 bases). Deletions cut 3 bases from V and 2 bases from J, with 22 bases between. The CDR3 is made up of 18 amino acids. CDR3 DNA: TGTGCCAGCAGTTTTTGGTTCTATCGGACAGTGACACAAGAGACCCAGTACTTC. Translating gives CASSFWFYRTVTQETQYF.

The rearrangement joins TRBV20-1 to TRBJ2-1, with D hard to call. This CDR3 comprises 14 residues. V lost 8 bases and J lost 2, with 16 bases in between. Germline V gene sequence: CDR1 DFQATT, CDR2 SNEGSKA (reference sequence). The CDR3 spells CSLTAPSTYNEQFF. CDR3 nucleotide sequence: TGCAGTCTCACGGCCCCAAGCACCTACAATGAGCAGTTCTTC.

The chain employs TRBV29-1 and TRBJ2-7; TRBD1 aligns across 7 bases. V lost 1 base to trimming and J lost 2 bases; unmatched junction nucleotides: 2. Germline CDR1 SQVTM, CDR2 ANQGSEA. The CDR3 contains 13 residues. CDR3: CSVEGDSAYEQYF. The CDR3 nucleotides are TGCAGCGTTGAAGGGGACAGCGCCTACGAGCAGTACTTC.

This clonotype was found many times. The V gene is TRBV11-2, the J gene TRBJ2-5; unclear D gene. V shed 4 bases and J shed 2 bases, with 11 bases lying between them. This CDR3 has 14 amino acids. Germline V lookup: CDR1 SGHAT, CDR2 FQNNGV. The CDR3 is CASSSMTDQETQYF. CDR3 nucleotide sequence: TGTGCCAGCAGCTCGATGACGGATCAAGAGACCCAGTACTTC.

This clonotype was detected only a few times. The chain carries TRBV6-2 or TRBV6-3 and TRBJ2-4; D unresolved. Trimming stripped 4 bases from V and 8 bases from J, with 15 bases between. The CDR3 is 14 residues long. Per germline, CDR1 MNHEY and CDR2 SVGEGT. The CDR3 region has the DNA TGTGCCAGCAGTTCCCCAGACCATTGGGACATTCAGTACTTC. It specifies CASSSPDHWDIQYF.

V gene TRBV7-6 combines with J gene TRBJ2-1; D remains ambiguous. The CDR3 length is 15 residues. The V end lost 4 bases, the J end lost 0 bases, and 10 bases lay between the germline ends. The germline gives CDR1 SGHVS, CDR2 FNYEAQ. DNA for the CDR3: TGTGCCAGCAGCTCTCCCTCTACCTCCTACAATGAGCAGTTCTTC. It specifies CASSSPSTSYNEQFF.

The rearrangement links TRBV7-9 to TRBJ1-2; 7 nucleotides align to TRBD1. There are 15 residues in the CDR3. Per germline, CDR1 SEHNR and CDR2 FQNEAQ (reference sequence). The junction had 14 bases not matched to a gene; V was cut back by 5 bases and J by 8 bases. The CDR3, as DNA: TGTGCCAGCAGCCCGGGAGGGGGCCCCCCGTCCGGCTACACCTTC. Translation gives CASSPGGGPPSGYTF.

This clonotype was counted a few times. CDR3 in DNA: TGTGCCATCGGGGTTAAAGGGGACCCCCAGCATTTT. Translation: CAIGVKGDPQHF. This chain uses TRBV10-3 with TRBJ1-5; possibly TRBD1 for D (5 bases). CDR1 is ENHRY, CDR2 SYGVKD, per germline. CDR3 length: 12 amino acids. V lost 8 bases and J 10 bases, leaving 15 bases between the germline ends.

This clonotype was seen a handful of times. V gene TRBV6-5 combines with J gene TRBJ1-5; D gene ambiguous. The CDR3 runs 14 residues. CDR1 and CDR2 (germline): MNHEY, SVGAGI. Trimming shortened V by 1 base and J by 2 bases, and 6 bases separated the two germline ends. The CDR3 bases are TGTGCCAGCAGTTACTATAGGGGCAATCAGCCCCAGCATTTT. Protein: CASSYYRGNQPQHF.

The chain recombines TRBV29-1 with TRBJ2-2; the D is unclear. Germline CDR1 and CDR2: SQVTM and ANQGSEA. There are 15 residues in the CDR3. Between the trimmed V and J ends, which lost 1 base and 2 bases, there was a span of 11 bases. In DNA form, the CDR3 reads TGCAGCGTTGAAGGCGGCGCGACAAACACCGGGGAGCTGTTTTTT. Amino acid sequence: CSVEGGATNTGELFF.